The text below deals with one T cell receptor (beta chain). No cognate antigen has been identified for it. No base-level quality is on record; no much larger clone is a single base apart. This sample is drawn from a study of beta chain features in type 1 diabetes (dated by TCRdb to between 2018 and 2020). Some background on the complete study: Mean age, gender distribution, total cell number and subset yield did not differ between patients and healthy donors. The study compared TCRB repertoires of sorted circulating CD4+ T cell subsets between recently diagnosed type 1 diabetes patients and matched healthy donors. Regulatory and stem cell-like memory subsets were isolated from only 8 patients and 8 healthy donors, whereas naive and central memory subsets came from all 30 or so donors. A total of approximately 99,000,000 sorted cells were examined across all samples, and RNA yield correlated strongly with the number of cells per subset. Results the study describes overall, beyond this receptor: At VDJ recombination sites, patients with type 1 diabetes made fewer insertions and deleted more nucleotides, a pattern implying thymic rearrangement abnormalities. Because cDNA rather than genomic DNA was sequenced, highly expressing activated cells could have been over-represented, although no difference in activation and CD3 levels was found between groups. Naive, central memory and regulatory TCRB repertoires appeared to be more similar among patients than among healthy donors. Shorter templates might be favored by PCR, yet because patient and control samples were amplified and corrected together, any such skew would affect both groups equally. Because small numbers of individuals were included in the HLA sub-analyses, any influence of HLA type on TCRB rearrangement was left unresolved. In all four CD4+ subsets, TCRB CDR3 length was moderately but significantly shorter in type 1 diabetes patients.

The entire amount of isolated RNA was reverse transcribed using the High Capacity cDNA Reverse Transcription Kit, so the sequenced TCRB transcripts were expressed ones. Deep immunoSEQ sequencing was performed on naive, central memory and regulatory T cell samples, with an average of roughly 3.5 million total reads per sample. Sorted cells were lysed in RLT buffer and RNA was extracted with DNase-treated RNeasy Micro or Mini kits, depending on cell number. Each cell subset was processed on its own to prevent cross-contamination, while patient and healthy donor samples were processed together. TCRB sequences were amplified from cDNA with the immunoSEQ multiplex PCR, producing 87-bp fragments spanning the CDR3 region. Sequencing of the amplicons was performed on the Illumina HiSeq platform. The paper's data handling went like this. PCR bias was corrected computationally using synthetic template baselines, and reads within Hamming distance 2 were collapsed, with unmergeable singletons discarded. Reads were aligned to IMGT to assign V, D and J genes, CDR3 length, and insertions or deletions at six rearrangement sites. Within each subset, clonotype counts were normalized to sorted cell number, after which true diversity and Gini coefficients were computed with the tcR R package. The overlap coefficient, calculated on TCRB nucleotide sequences, was used to measure repertoire sharing. The table was pulled from immuneACCESS by TCRdb, which kept in-frame rearrangements only. Such tables lose some clones; where checked, under half of the loss comes from unresolved V genes, and the rest has no known cause. V and J calls and clone size are copied from that table; D and trimming were computed from the DNA. Recorded for this sample are fewer than 200,000 clones; around 10% of them occurred a single time. Under 0.55% of the sample goes to the ten largest clones.

Compared with germline, V lacks 3 bases and J lacks 7 bases; bases without a gene match: 10. The germline V gene (reference sequence) yields SGHNT for CDR1 and YYREEE for CDR2. From cysteine to phenylalanine, the CDR3 is 17 amino acids long. Only the CDR3 portion is preserved as DNA: 51 bases, with reading frame beginning at the first base. From each donor, a single peripheral blood sample of around 120 mL on average was drawn into heparinised tubes. A BD FACSAria II and a panel including CD45RO, CCR7, CD25, CD127, CD95 and CD27 were used to sort naive, central memory, regulatory and stem cell-like memory CD4+ T cells. A purity above 95% was achieved for all sorted populations. PBMCs were separated immediately by Lymphoprep density gradient centrifugation and were stained directly, without being cultured. Samples were stained and sorted in pairs, with one healthy donor and one patient per experiment, so that batch effects were minimized.

Material: central memory CD4+ T cells from blood. This TCR was recovered from a man aged 30 to 39 with type 1 diabetes. This receptor chain uses TRBV5-4 and TRBJ2-1; 13 middle bases align to TRBD2. CDR3 protein: CASSSGGGLAGRNEQFF. At the DNA level, the sequence is TGTGCCAGCAGCTCCGGGGGGGGACTAGCGGGACGAAATGAGCAGTTCTTC.